The 20 T cell receptor beta chains reported below all come from one sample, sequenced in a study of T cells in Graves' hyperthyroidism and ophthalmopathy. From RNA transcripts, TCR beta CDR3 regions were amplified. Researchers ran a first-round RT-PCR on the TCR CDR3 using the HTBI primer set. TCRdb called the multiplex PCR reads again in MiXCR, with one record for every CDR3 protein. This table has hundreds of thousands of distinct CDR3 sequences, over 11% appearing once. Sequences were obtained from blood. These receptors were taken from a woman younger than 45 with Graves' hyperthyroidism.

This chain joins TRBV9 and TRBJ2-1, with D possibly matching TRBD2 (6 bases). The CDR3 covers 17 residues. Germline loops: CDR1 SGDLS, CDR2 YYNGEE. V was cut by 0 bases and J by 3 bases, with 16 bases left in between. The CDR3 spells CASSVAGGRQYYNEQFF. The CDR3 DNA sequence: TGTGCCAGCAGCGTAGCTGGGGGGAGGCAATACTACAATGAGCAGTTCTTC. The full variable domain, completed using reference TRBV9 and TRBJ2-1, is DSGVTQTPKHLITATGQRVTLRCSPRSGDLSVYWYQQSLDQGLQFLIQYYNGEERAKGNILERFSAQQFPDLHSELNLSSLELGDSALYFCASSVAGGRQYYNEQFFGPGTRLTVL.

The genes are TRBV29-1 and TRBJ1-5; D uncertain. V was pared by 6 bases and J by 1 base, with 10 bases between. CDR3 length: 13 residues. Germline CDR1 is SQVTM and CDR2 is ANQGSEA. Written as DNA, the CDR3 is TGCAGCGTCCGACAAGGAAGCAATCAGCCCCAGCATTTT. Its translation: CSVRQGSNQPQHF.

V gene TRBV3-1 combines with J gene TRBJ1-5; D is undetermined. Germline values: CDR1 LGHDT, CDR2 YNNKEL (reference sequence). Trimming took off 2 bases at V and 9 bases at J, with 17 bases between the two ends. The CDR3 runs 15 residues. CDR3: CASSQLRGTPLPQHF. DNA for the CDR3: TGTGCCAGCAGCCAACTTAGAGGCACTCCGCTGCCCCAGCATTTT.

There are a few counts of this clonotype. V usage is TRBV7-9 and J usage is TRBJ2-7, with D perhaps TRBD1 (6 bases). The CDR3 runs to 14 residues. Germline V CDR1 and CDR2: SEHNR, FQNEAQ (reference sequence). The V gene lost 5 bases and the J gene lost 4 bases, with 15 bases spanning the gap. DNA of the CDR3: TGTGCCAGCAGCCGCGGGCAGGGGCTTTACGAGCAGTACTTC. Translating it yields CASSRGQGLYEQYF.

In this sample, this clonotype turned up many times. The chain joins TRBV2 to TRBJ2-3, with a possible D match to TRBD1 (6 bases). This CDR3 has 18 amino acids. Germline CDR1 SNHLY, CDR2 FYNNEI. The V end lost 8 bases, the J end lost 2 bases, and 26 bases lay between the germline ends. The CDR3 region has the DNA TGTGCCAGCGGCCTCCAGTTCGGGCAGGGGCAGACCACAGATACGCAGTATTTT. It codes for CASGLQFGQGQTTDTQYF.

In its sample, this clonotype was seen a few times. The V call is TRBV2, the J call TRBJ2-7; the match to TRBD1 covers 8 bases. Germline V lookup: CDR1 SNHLY, CDR2 FYNNEI. Germline trimming cut 6 bases from V and 1 base from J; bases unmatched to any gene: 8. This CDR3 comprises 15 residues. The CDR3 region is CASRADRGTSYEQYF. Here the CDR3 DNA reads TGTGCCAGCAGGGCTGACAGGGGCACTTCCTACGAGCAGTACTTC.

The chain joins TRBV29-1 to TRBJ1-2; D is undetermined. The CDR3 runs to 13 residues. V was shortened by 5 bases and J by 3 bases, with 13 bases between the two germline ends. Germline CDR1 is SQVTM and CDR2 is ANQGSEA. The CDR3 protein is CSVPLGSDYGYTF. DNA for the CDR3: TGCAGCGTTCCTCTGGGGAGCGACTATGGCTACACCTTC.

This clonotype showed up many times. The V gene is TRBV7-2, the J gene TRBJ2-6; 8 nucleotides match TRBD1. The CDR3 is 16 amino acids. V lost 5 bases and J lost 2; bases outside the gene matches: 5. The germline V gene has CDR1 SGHTA and CDR2 FQGNSA. DNA of the CDR3: TGTGCCAGCAGCACCCGGACAGGGACTGGGGCCAACGTCCTGACTTTC. Residues: CASSTRTGTGANVLTF.

This clonotype has just a few counts. CDR3 amino acids: CASSVAGGSYNEQFF. The CDR3 DNA reads TGTGCCAGCAGTGTAGCGGGAGGCTCCTACAATGAGCAGTTCTTC. The chain combines TRBV18 with TRBJ2-1; 10 bases map to TRBD2. Germline V gene lookup returns CDR1 KGHSH and CDR2 LQKENI. J was trimmed by 0 bases and V by 8 bases; bases with no gene match: 4. There are 15 residues in the CDR3.

This chain connects TRBV18 to TRBJ1-2; D is perhaps TRBD1 (6 bases). The CDR3 runs to 14 residues. Trimming removed 6 bases at V and 4 bases at J, with 15 bases between. From germline, CDR1 is KGHSH and CDR2 LQKENI. The CDR3 sequence: CASSVADSSYGYTF. CDR3 DNA: TGTGCCAGCTCGGTGGCGGACAGTTCCTATGGCTACACCTTC. The full variable domain, its missing parts supplied by reference TRBV18 and TRBJ1-2, is NAGVMQNPRHLVRRRGQEARLRCSPMKGHSHVYWYRQLPEEGLKFMVYLQKENIIDESGMPKERFSAEFPKEGPSILRIQQVVRGDSAAYFCASSVADSSYGYTFGSGTRLTVV.

This clonotype was recorded many times. This chain connects TRBV27 to TRBJ1-1, with unresolved D. Germline CDR1 and CDR2: MNHEY and SMNVEV (reference sequence). This CDR3 is 13 amino acids long. Trimming removed 3 bases at V and 1 base at J, with 6 bases between. In nucleotides, the CDR3 is TGTGCCAGCAGTTTCCGACAGAACACTGAAGCTTTCTTT. As protein: CASSFRQNTEAFF.

The table lists this clonotype with many counts. This chain joins TRBV24-1 and TRBJ2-1; possible D gene TRBD1, 6 bases. The CDR3 loop spans 16 amino acids. CDR1 is KGHDR and CDR2 is SFDVKD in the germline V gene. Trimming removed 4 bases from V and 0 bases from J, with 12 bases in between. This chain's CDR3 is CATSDVDRSSYNEQFF. The CDR3 nucleotides are TGTGCCACCAGTGACGTAGACAGGTCCTCCTACAATGAGCAGTTCTTC.

This clonotype was detected ten times or more. V gene TRBV5-1 combines with J gene TRBJ1-1; TRBD1 matches at 7 bases. V shed 0 bases, J shed 6 bases, and the junction held 5 bases outside the gene matches. The CDR3 extends over 14 amino acids. CDR1 and CDR2 (germline): SGHRS, YFSETQ. The CDR3 region is CASSLARGGAEAFF. CDR3 nucleotide sequence: TGCGCCAGCAGCTTGGCCCGAGGGGGCGCTGAAGCTTTCTTT.

The table lists this clonotype with many counts. This chain connects TRBV28 to TRBJ1-2; 7 bases fit TRBD1. The CDR3 is made up of 13 amino acids. The germline V gene encodes CDR1 MDHEN and CDR2 SYDVKM. With V trimmed by 5 bases and J by 7 bases, 7 bases remained unmatched. The CDR3, as DNA: TGTGCCAGCAGTCAGGGGGGTTTCGGTGGCTACACCTTC. Translating gives CASSQGGFGGYTF.

This clonotype was seen ten or more times. V and J are TRBV6-1 and TRBJ2-5, with 9 nucleotides matching TRBD1. Losses at the gene ends were 6 bases for V and 4 bases for J; bases not matched to a gene: 3. The germline V gene has CDR1 MNHNS and CDR2 SASEGT. The CDR3 covers 13 residues. For the CDR3, the DNA is TGTGCCAGCAGACTACAGGGGGCAGAGACCCAGTACTTC. It specifies CASRLQGAETQYF.

This clonotype turned up a few times. V and J are TRBV19 and TRBJ2-1; D gene unclear. Trimming took off 5 bases at V and 2 bases at J, with 4 bases between the two ends. This CDR3 comprises 12 residues. Germline CDR1 LNHDA, CDR2 SQIVND (reference sequence). The CDR3 region is CASSWTYNEQFF. The DNA of the CDR3 is TGTGCCAGTAGTTGGACCTACAATGAGCAGTTCTTC.

This clonotype has a count of ten or more. The rearrangement uses TRBV28 and TRBJ2-1; possibly TRBD2 for D (6 bases). Deletions cut 6 bases from V and 6 bases from J, with 12 bases between. CDR1 MDHEN and CDR2 SYDVKM come from the germline V gene. This CDR3 comprises 13 residues. CDR3 DNA sequence: TGTGCCAGCAGCCGCGGGGTAAGCAATGAGCAGTTCTTC. This gives the protein CASSRGVSNEQFF.

The chain uses TRBV3-1 and TRBJ2-5; possible D gene TRBD1, 5 bases. The CDR3 totals 13 residues. Germline assignment: CDR1 LGHDT and CDR2 YNNKEL (reference sequence). V was cut by 3 bases and J by 9 bases, with 14 bases left in between. The CDR3 DNA reads TGTGCCAGCAGCCAGTCACAGGCGAAGGCCCAGTACTTC. This sequence encodes CASSQSQAKAQYF.

This clonotype was recorded many times. The chain is built from TRBV28 and TRBJ2-7, with D perhaps assigned TRBD1 or TRBD2 (6 bases each). Germline V CDR1 and CDR2: MDHEN, SYDVKM. The ends were cut back, 8 bases at V and 2 bases at J, with 19 bases in the middle. The CDR3 consists of 15 residues. CDR3 coding DNA: TGTGCCAGCCGGGGGCCCTTGGGAGAGACCTACGAGCAGTACTTC. Its protein is CASRGPLGETYEQYF.

This clonotype was observed many times. The rearrangement joins TRBV20-1 to TRBJ2-1, with D tentatively TRBD2 (5 bases). The V and J ends lost 6 bases and 7 bases respectively, with 10 bases between them. The CDR3 has 11 residues. CDR1 and CDR2 from the germline V gene are DFQATT and SNEGSKA (reference sequence). CDR3 sequence reads: CSATGTNEQFF. The CDR3 DNA sequence: TGCAGTGCGACGGGAACTAATGAGCAGTTCTTC.